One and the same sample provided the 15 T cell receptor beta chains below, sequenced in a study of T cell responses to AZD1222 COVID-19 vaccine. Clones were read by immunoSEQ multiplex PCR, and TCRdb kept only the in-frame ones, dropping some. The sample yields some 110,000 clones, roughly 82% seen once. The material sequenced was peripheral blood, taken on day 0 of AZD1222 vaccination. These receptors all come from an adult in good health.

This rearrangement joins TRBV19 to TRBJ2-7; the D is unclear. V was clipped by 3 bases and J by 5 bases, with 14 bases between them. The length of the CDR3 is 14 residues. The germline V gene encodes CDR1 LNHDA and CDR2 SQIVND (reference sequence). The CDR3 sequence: CASSMARSSHEQYF. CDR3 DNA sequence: TGTGCCAGTAGTATGGCCCGGTCGTCCCACGAGCAGTACTTC.

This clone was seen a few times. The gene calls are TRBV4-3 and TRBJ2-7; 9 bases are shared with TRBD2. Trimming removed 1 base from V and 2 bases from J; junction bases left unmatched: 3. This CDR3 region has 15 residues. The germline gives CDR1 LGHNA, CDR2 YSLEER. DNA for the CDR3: TGCGCCAGCAGCCAAGCTCCTAGCGGGGCCTACGAGCAGTACTTC. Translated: CASSQAPSGAYEQYF.

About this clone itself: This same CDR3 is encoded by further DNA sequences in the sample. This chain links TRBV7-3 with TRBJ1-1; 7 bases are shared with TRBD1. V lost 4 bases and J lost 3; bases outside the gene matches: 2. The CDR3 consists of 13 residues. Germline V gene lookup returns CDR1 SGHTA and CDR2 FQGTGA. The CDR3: CASSSDRDTEAFF. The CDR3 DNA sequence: TGTGCCAGCAGCTCCGACAGGGACACTGAAGCTTTCTTT.

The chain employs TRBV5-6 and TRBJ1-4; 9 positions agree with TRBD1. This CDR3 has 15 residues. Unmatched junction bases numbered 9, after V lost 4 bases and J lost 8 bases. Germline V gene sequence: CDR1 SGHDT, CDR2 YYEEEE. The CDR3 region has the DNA TGTGCCAGCAGCGCGTTACAGGGGGCCGGGGAAAAACTGTTTTTT. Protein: CASSALQGAGEKLFF.

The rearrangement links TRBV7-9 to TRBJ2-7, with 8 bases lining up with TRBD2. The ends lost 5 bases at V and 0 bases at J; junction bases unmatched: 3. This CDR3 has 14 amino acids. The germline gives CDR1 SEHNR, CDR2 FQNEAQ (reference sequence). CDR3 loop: CASSRGTSSYEQYF. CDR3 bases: TGTGCCAGCAGCCGAGGGACTAGCTCCTACGAGCAGTACTTC. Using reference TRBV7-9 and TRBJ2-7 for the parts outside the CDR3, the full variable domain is DTGVSQNPRHKITKRGQNVTFRCDPISEHNRLYWYRQTLGQGPEFLTYFQNEAQLEKSRLLSDRFSAERPKGSFSTLEIQRTEQGDSAMYLCASSRGTSSYEQYFGPGTRLTVT.

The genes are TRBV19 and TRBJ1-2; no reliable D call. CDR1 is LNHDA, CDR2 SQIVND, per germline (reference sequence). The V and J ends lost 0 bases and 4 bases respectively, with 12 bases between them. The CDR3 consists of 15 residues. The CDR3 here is CASSIDMLAVYGYTF. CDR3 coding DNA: TGTGCCAGTAGTATAGATATGTTGGCAGTCTATGGCTACACCTTC.

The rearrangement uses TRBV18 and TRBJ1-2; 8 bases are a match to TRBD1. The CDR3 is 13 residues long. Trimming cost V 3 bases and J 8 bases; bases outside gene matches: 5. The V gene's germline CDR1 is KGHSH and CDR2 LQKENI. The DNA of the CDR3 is TGTGCCAGCTCACCGGACAGGGAGGACGGCTACACCTTC. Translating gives CASSPDREDGYTF.

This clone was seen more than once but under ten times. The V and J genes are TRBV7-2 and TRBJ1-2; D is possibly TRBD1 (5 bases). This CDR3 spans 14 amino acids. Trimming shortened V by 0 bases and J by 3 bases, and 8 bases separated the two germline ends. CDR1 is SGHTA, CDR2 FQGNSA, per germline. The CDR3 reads CASSLAGRDYGYTF. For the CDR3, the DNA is TGTGCCAGCAGCTTAGCGGGGCGGGACTATGGCTACACCTTC.

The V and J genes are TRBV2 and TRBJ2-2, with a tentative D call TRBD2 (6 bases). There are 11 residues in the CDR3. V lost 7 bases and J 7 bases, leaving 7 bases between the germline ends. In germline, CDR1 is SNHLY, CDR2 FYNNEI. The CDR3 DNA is TGTGCCAGCAAGGAGGGCGGGGAGCTGTTTTTT. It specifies CASKEGGELFF.

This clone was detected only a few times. The CDR3 nucleotides are TGCGCCAGCAAAAGGATACTTAACACTGAAGCTTTCTTT. Its translation is CASKRILNTEAFF. This chain connects TRBV5-1 to TRBJ1-1, with unresolved D. Trimming stripped 6 bases from V and 2 bases from J, with 11 bases between. CDR1 SGHRS and CDR2 YFSETQ come from the germline V gene. CDR3 length: 13 amino acids.

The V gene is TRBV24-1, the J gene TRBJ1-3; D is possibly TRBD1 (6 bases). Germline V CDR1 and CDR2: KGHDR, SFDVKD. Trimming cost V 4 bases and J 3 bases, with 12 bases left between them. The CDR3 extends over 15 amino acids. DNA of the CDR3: TGTGCCACCAGTGACCAGGGGAGAGGTGGAAACACCATATATTTT. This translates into CATSDQGRGGNTIYF.

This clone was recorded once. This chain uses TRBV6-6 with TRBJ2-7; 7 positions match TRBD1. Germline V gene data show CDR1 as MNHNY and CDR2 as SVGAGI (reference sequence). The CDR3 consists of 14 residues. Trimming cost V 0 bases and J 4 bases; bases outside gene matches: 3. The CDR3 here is CASSYSTGKYEQYF. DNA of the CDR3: TGTGCCAGCAGTTACTCGACAGGGAAGTACGAGCAGTACTTC.

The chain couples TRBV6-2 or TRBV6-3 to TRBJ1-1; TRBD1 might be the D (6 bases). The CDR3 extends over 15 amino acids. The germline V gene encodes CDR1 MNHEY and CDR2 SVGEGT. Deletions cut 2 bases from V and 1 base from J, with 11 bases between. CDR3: CASSYPGTWNTEAFF. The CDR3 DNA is TGTGCCAGCAGTTACCCAGGGACATGGAACACTGAAGCTTTCTTT.

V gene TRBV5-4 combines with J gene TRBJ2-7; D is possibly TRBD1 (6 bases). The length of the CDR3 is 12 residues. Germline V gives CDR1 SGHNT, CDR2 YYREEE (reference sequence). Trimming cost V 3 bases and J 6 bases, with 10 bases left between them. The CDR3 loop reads CASSWDMVEQYF. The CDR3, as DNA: TGTGCCAGCAGCTGGGACATGGTCGAGCAGTACTTC.

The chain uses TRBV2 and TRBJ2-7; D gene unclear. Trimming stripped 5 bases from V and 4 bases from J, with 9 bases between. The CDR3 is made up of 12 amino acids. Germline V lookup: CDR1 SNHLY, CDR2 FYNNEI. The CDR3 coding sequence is TGTGCCAGCAGTTCGGCTGAGTACGAGCAGTACTTC. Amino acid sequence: CASSSAEYEQYF.